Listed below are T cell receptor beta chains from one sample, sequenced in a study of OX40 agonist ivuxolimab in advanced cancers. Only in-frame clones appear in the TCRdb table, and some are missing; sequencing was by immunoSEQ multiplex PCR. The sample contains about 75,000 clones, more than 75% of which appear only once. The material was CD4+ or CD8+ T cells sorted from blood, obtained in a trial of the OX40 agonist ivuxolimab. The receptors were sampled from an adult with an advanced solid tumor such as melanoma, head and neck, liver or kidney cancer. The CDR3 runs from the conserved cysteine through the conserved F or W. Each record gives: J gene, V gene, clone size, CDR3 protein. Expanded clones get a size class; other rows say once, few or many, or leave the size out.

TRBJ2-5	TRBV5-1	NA	CASSKSNRQETQYF
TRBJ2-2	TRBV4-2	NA	CASSQDERVGELFF
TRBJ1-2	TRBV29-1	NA	CSVDRYGQGGSYGYTF
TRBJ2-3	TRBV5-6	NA	CASSLWTGPSTDTQYF
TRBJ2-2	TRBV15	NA	CATSRDLTGAGELFF
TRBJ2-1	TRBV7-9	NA	CASSLGLADSNEQFF
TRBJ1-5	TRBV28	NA	CASSFTLGGNQPQHF
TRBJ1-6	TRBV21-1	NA	CASTPSPEKTYNSPLHF
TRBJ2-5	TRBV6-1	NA	CASSPWDGQETQYF
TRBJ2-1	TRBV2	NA	CASRWEGLEQFF
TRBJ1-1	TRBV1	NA	CTSSRQQAFF
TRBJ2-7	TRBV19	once	CASSGTASSYEQYF
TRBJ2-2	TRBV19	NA	CASSGLASTGELFF
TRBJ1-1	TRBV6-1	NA	CASSEVLGETEAFF
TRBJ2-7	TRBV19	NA	CASSIQGHEQYF
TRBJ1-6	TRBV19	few	CASRPGQDNSPLHF
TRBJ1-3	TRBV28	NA	CASSRPGDLGNTIYF
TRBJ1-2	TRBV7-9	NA	CASSLAQGAYVKGYTF
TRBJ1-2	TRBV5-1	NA	CASSLSGRGIDYGYTF
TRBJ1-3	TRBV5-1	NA	CAGSLDTGTGVGNTIYF
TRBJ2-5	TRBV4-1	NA	CASKVLAGPTGTQYF
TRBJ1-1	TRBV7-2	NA	CASSTDRVGTEAFF
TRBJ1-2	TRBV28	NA	CASSRSGQEANYGYTF
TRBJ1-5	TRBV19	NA	CASSINGQGGNQPQHF
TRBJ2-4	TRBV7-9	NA	CASGMGGQLAKNIQYF
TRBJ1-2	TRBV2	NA	CASKGDGYGYTF
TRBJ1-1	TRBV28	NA	CASSFQSRGYSEAFF
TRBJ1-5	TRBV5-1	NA	CASSSEGDSNQPQHF
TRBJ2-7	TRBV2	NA	CASSRGLAGDSSYEQYF
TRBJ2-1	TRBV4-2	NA	CASSRTEEGLVNEQFF
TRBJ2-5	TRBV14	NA	CASSQGRQETQYF
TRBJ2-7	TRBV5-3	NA	CARSLRDRSNSYEQYF
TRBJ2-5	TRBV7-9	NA	CASSSPTGLETQYF
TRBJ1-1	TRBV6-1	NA	CASSGQRNTEAFF
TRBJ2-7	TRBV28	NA	CASSLAGGPGEQYF
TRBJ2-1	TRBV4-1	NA	CASSPWGSGSPTGEQFF
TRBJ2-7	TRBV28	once	CASTLNRDEQYF
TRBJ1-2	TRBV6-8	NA	CASTTGGARGYTF
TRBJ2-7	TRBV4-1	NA	CASSPWVADSYEQYF
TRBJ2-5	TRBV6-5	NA	CASTDRTGQETQYF
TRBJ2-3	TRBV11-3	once	CASSNGVTDTQYF
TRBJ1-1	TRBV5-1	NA	CASSLATGTNTEAFF
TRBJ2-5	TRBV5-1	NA	CASSLVETQYF
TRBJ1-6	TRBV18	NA	CASSDQGQDNSPLHF
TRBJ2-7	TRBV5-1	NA	CASSLGGQGFYEQYF
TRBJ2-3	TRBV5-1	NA	CASRWSIYTDTQYF
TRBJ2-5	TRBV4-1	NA	CASSLQTGNQETQYF
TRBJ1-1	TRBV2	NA	CASSGQGMNTEAFF
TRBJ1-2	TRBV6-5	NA	CASTRQASNYGYTF
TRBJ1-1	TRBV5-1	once	CASSPQTGLNTEAFF
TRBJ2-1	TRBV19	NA	CASSLGLAGQRTYNEQFF
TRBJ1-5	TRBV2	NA	CASSTGGGQPQHF
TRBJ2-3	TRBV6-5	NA	CASSSHLTDTQYF